These 12 T cell receptor beta chains came from one sample sequenced in a study of blood T cell repertoires in COVID-19 (dated by TCRdb to 2019 to 2021). The method behind the library was the immunoSEQ multiplex PCR assay. TCRdb took this table from immuneACCESS and kept in-frame rearrangements with V and J called. Such tables lack part of the clones; where checked against another copy, unresolved V genes explain under half of the gap, and the rest is unexplained. Across this sample there are roughly 250,000 clones, with roughly 88% seen only once. The top ten constitute about 2% of the sample. Sequenced sample: PBMCs or T cells enriched from blood (not recorded which). These receptors were collected from a woman aged 40 to 50 with acute COVID-19.

The rearrangement links TRBV2 to TRBJ2-7; weak D call: TRBD1 (6 bases). The CDR3 is 15 amino acids. Germline lookup yields CDR1 SNHLY and CDR2 FYNNEI. The ends were cut back, 6 bases at V and 0 bases at J, with 15 bases in the middle. The CDR3, as DNA: TGTGCCAGCAGGAGGGGGACGGAAAGCTCCTACGAGCAGTACTTC. Translated: CASRRGTESSYEQYF. Filled out from reference TRBV2 and TRBJ2-7, the complete variable domain reads EPEVTQTPSHQVTQMGQEVILRCVPISNHLYFYWYRQILGQKVEFLVSFYNNEISEKSEIFDDQFSVERPDGSNFTLKIRSTKLEDSAMYFCASRRGTESSYEQYFGPGTRLTVT.

V usage is TRBV29-1 and J usage is TRBJ2-1; a possible D gene is TRBD2 (7 bases). The CDR3 loop spans 13 amino acids. Germline V lookup: CDR1 SQVTM, CDR2 ANQGSEA. Trimming stripped 1 base from V and 9 bases from J, with 13 bases between. The CDR3 here is CSVEVGGPGEQFF. CDR3 coding DNA: TGCAGCGTTGAAGTGGGGGGGCCGGGTGAGCAGTTCTTC.

The rearrangement uses TRBV5-6 and TRBJ2-7; 7 bases line up with TRBD1. CDR3 size: 16 residues. Germline V gene lookup returns CDR1 SGHDT and CDR2 YYEEEE. Losses at the gene ends were 1 base for V and 6 bases for J; bases not matched to a gene: 13. Here the CDR3 reads CASSLSLRGPPGEQYF. The CDR3 nucleotides read TGTGCCAGCAGCTTGTCACTTAGGGGGCCCCCGGGCGAGCAGTACTTC. Using reference TRBV5-6 and TRBJ2-7 for the parts outside the CDR3, the full variable domain is DAGVTQSPTHLIKTRGQQVTLRCSPKSGHDTVSWYQQALGQGPQFIFQYYEEEERQRGNFPDRFSGHQFPNYSSELNVNALLLGDSALYLCASSLSLRGPPGEQYFGPGTRLTVT.

This clone was detected once. The J gene is TRBJ2-7, the V gene TRBV2; perhaps TRBD2 as D (5 bases). This CDR3 region has 14 residues. Germline assignment: CDR1 SNHLY and CDR2 FYNNEI. Trimming cost V 6 bases and J 4 bases, with 16 bases left between them. The CDR3: CASRSRDLRYEQYF. In DNA form, the CDR3 reads TGTGCCAGCAGATCTCGGGATCTGCGATACGAGCAGTACTTC.

CDR3 sequence reads: CASSFGGGRGETQYF. The CDR3 region has the DNA TGCGCCAGCAGCTTCGGTGGGGGCCGAGGGGAGACCCAGTACTTC. The rearrangement uses TRBV5-1 and TRBJ2-5; weak D call: TRBD1 (6 bases). Trimming took off 2 bases at V and 5 bases at J, with 16 bases between the two ends. Germline lookup yields CDR1 SGHRS and CDR2 YFSETQ. The CDR3 runs 15 residues.

The chain carries TRBV5-8 and TRBJ2-5; tentatively, D is TRBD1 (6 bases). CDR1 is SGHTS and CDR2 is YDEGEE in the germline V gene. This CDR3 region has 14 residues. V gave up 6 bases and J gave up 2 bases, with 14 bases separating them. The CDR3 here is CASNAQGDQETQYF. CDR3 sequence (DNA): TGTGCCAGCAACGCACAGGGAGATCAAGAGACCCAGTACTTC.

Written as DNA, the CDR3 is TGTGCCAGCAGCTTGATAGGTCCAGGACAGGGGATCGAAAAACTGTTTTTT. Amino acid sequence: CASSLIGPGQGIEKLFF. This chain joins TRBV5-6 and TRBJ1-4, with 9 nucleotides matching TRBD1. From germline, CDR1 is SGHDT and CDR2 YYEEEE. This CDR3 has 17 residues. J was trimmed by 8 bases and V by 1 base; bases with no gene match: 12.

This clone was detected only once. The J gene is TRBJ1-3, the V gene TRBV2; no clear D gene. Germline V lookup: CDR1 SNHLY, CDR2 FYNNEI. Trimming took 1 base from V and 0 from J, leaving 7 bases between them. The CDR3 is made up of 15 amino acids. The CDR3 DNA is TGTGCCAGCAGTGAAGGGACTTACTCTGGAAACACCATATATTTT. Its translation: CASSEGTYSGNTIYF.

V and J are TRBV7-8 and TRBJ2-3; maybe TRBD2 (5 bases). Germline CDR1 and CDR2: SGHVS and FQNEAQ. This CDR3 has 16 residues. V lost 2 bases, J lost 0 bases, and 12 bases lay in between. CDR3 bases: TGTGCCAGCAGCTTAAGAGTTCGAGGGAGCACAGATACGCAGTATTTT. Translated, it gives CASSLRVRGSTDTQYF. The complete variable domain, with remaining parts taken from reference TRBV7-8 and TRBJ2-3, reads GAGVSQSPRYKVAKRGQDVALRCDPISGHVSLFWYQQALGQGPEFLTYFQNEAQLDKSGLPSDRFFAERPEGSVSTLKIQRTQQEDSAVYLCASSLRVRGSTDTQYFGPGTRLTVL.

The chain employs TRBV28 and TRBJ1-2; weak D call: TRBD1 (5 bases). This CDR3 is 12 amino acids long. Germline V gives CDR1 MDHEN, CDR2 SYDVKM. V gave up 2 bases and J gave up 8 bases, with 9 bases separating them. CDR3 region: CASSLRQGGYTF. CDR3 bases: TGTGCCAGCAGTTTAAGGCAGGGAGGCTACACCTTC.

V gene TRBV24-1 combines with J gene TRBJ2-5; TRBD1 might be the D (6 bases). Germline V gene sequence: CDR1 KGHDR, CDR2 SFDVKD. V dropped 10 bases and J dropped 2 bases, with 19 bases sitting between them. This CDR3 spans 15 amino acids. CDR3 protein: CATSPRDTQQETQYF. DNA of the CDR3: TGTGCCACTTCACCTCGGGACACCCAACAAGAGACCCAGTACTTC.

DNA of the CDR3: TGTGCCAGTAGTCCGCCTTGGTCTAGCGGGGGGGAGACCCAGTACTTC. Translating it yields CASSPPWSSGGETQYF. The gene calls are TRBV19 and TRBJ2-5; 11 nucleotides agree with TRBD2. Germline CDR1 and CDR2: LNHDA and SQIVND (reference sequence). The CDR3 is made up of 16 amino acids. The trim removed 5 bases at V and 5 bases at J, leaving 10 bases unmatched.